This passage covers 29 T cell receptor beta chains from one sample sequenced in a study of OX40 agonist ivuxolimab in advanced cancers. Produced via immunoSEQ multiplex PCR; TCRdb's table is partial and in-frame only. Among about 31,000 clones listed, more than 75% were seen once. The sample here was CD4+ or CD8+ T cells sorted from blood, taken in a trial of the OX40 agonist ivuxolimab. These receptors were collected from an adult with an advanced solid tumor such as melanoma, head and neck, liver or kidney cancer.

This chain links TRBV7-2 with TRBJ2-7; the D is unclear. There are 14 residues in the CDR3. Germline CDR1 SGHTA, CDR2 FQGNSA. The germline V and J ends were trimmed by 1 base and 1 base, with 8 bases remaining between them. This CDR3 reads CASSLGLSSYEQYF. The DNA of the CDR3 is TGTGCCAGCAGCTTAGGGTTATCTTCCTACGAGCAGTACTTC.

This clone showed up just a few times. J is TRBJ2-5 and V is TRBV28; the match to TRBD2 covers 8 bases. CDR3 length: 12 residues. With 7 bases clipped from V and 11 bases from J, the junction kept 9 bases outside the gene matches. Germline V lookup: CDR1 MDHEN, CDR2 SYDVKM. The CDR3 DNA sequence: TGTGCCAGCAACTTATTAGCGGGGCCACAGTACTTC. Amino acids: CASNLLAGPQYF.

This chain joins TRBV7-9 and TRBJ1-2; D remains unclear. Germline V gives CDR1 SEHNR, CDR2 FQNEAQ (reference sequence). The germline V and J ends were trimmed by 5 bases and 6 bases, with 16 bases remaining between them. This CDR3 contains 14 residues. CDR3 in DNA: TGTGCCAGCAGCCGCGACTACCAGTCGGATGGCTACACCTTC. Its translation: CASSRDYQSDGYTF.

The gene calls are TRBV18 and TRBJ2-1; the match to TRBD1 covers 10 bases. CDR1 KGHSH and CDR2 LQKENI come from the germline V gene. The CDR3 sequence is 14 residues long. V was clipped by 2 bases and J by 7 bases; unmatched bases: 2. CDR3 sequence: CASSPMGQGNEQFF. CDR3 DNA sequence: TGTGCCAGCTCACCAATGGGACAGGGGAATGAGCAGTTCTTC.

DNA for the CDR3: TGTGCCAGCAGCTTATTCGGGATAGTATCGGTAGATACGCAGTATTTT. Translation gives CASSLFGIVSVDTQYF. The genes are TRBV11-1 and TRBJ2-3; tentative D call: TRBD2 (5 bases). CDR1 and CDR2 (germline): SGHAT, FQDESV (reference sequence). V was trimmed by 2 bases and J by 5 bases, leaving 17 bases between them. This CDR3 has 16 residues.

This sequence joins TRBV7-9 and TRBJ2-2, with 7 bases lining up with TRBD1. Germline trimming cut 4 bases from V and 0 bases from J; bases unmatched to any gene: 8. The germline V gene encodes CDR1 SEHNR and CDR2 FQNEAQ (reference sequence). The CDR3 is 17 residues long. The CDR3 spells CASSSQQGPSNTGELFF. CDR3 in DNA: TGTGCCAGCAGCTCTCAACAGGGGCCATCGAACACCGGGGAGCTGTTTTTT.

The CDR3 loop reads CASSSLGPNEKLFF. CDR3 nucleotides: TGTGCCAGCAGTTCCCTCGGACCTAATGAAAAACTGTTTTTT. V usage is TRBV6-5 and J usage is TRBJ1-4; D is unresolved. Trimming removed 4 bases at V and 3 bases at J, with 9 bases between. CDR3 length: 14 residues. Per germline, CDR1 MNHEY and CDR2 SVGAGI.

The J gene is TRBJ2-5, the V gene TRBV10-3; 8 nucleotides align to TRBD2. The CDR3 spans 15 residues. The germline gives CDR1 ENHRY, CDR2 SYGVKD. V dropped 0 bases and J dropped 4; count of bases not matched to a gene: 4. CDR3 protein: CAISESREGGETQYF. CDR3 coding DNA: TGTGCCATCAGTGAGTCTCGGGAGGGGGGAGAGACCCAGTACTTC.

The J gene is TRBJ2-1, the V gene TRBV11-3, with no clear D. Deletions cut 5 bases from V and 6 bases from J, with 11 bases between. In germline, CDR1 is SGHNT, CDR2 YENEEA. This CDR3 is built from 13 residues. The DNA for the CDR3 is TGTGCCAGCAGCAGAACAAGAACCAATGAGCAGTTCTTC. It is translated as CASSRTRTNEQFF.

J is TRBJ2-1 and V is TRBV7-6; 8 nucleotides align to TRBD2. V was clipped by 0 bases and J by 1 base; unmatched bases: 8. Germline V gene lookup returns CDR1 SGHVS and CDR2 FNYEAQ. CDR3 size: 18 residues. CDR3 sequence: CASSLAGVTGGSYNEQFF. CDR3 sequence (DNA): TGTGCCAGCAGCTTAGCCGGAGTAACGGGAGGGTCCTACAATGAGCAGTTCTTC.

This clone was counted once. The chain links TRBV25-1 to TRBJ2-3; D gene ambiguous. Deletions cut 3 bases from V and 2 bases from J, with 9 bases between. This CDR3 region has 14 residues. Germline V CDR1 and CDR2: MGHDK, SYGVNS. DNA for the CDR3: TGTGCCAGCAGTGACCGACGGTACACAGATACGCAGTATTTT. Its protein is CASSDRRYTDTQYF.

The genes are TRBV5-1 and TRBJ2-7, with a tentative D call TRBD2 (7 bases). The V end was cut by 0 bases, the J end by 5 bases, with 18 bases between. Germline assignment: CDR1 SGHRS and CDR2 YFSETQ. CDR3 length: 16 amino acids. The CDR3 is CASSLAAGDGGHEQYF. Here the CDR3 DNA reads TGCGCCAGCAGCTTGGCGGCGGGAGACGGGGGGCACGAGCAGTACTTC.

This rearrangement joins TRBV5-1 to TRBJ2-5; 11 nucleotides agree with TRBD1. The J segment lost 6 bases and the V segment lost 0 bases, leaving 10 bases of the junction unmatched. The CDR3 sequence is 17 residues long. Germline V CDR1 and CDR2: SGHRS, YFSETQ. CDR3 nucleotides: TGCGCCAGCAGCTTGGACGGATGGACAGGGGGCGCGAAGACCCAGTACTTC. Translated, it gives CASSLDGWTGGAKTQYF. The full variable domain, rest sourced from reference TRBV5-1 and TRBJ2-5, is KAGVTQTPRYLIKTRGQQVTLSCSPISGHRSVSWYQQTPGQGLQFLFEYFSETQRNKGNFPGRFSGRQFSNSRSEMNVSTLELGDSALYLCASSLDGWTGGAKTQYFGPGTRLLVL.

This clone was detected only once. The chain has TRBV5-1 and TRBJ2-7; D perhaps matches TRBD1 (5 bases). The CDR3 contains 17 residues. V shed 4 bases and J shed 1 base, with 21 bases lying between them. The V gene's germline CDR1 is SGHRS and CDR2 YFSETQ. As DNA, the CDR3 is TGCGCCAGCAGCCCTACCCCAACTGCAGGGCGGTCCTACGAGCAGTACTTC. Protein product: CASSPTPTAGRSYEQYF.

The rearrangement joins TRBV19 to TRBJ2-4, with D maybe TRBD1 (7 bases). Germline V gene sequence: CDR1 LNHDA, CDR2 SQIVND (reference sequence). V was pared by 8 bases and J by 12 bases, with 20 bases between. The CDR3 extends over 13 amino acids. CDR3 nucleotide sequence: TGTGCCAGTGGGATACAGGCCCAGGGGGGTCAGTACTTC. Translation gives CASGIQAQGGQYF.

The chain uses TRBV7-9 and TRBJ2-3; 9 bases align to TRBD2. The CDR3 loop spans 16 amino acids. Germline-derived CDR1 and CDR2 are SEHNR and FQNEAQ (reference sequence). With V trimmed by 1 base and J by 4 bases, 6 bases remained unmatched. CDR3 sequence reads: CASSLEGLAGADTQYF. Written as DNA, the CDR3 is TGTGCCAGCAGCTTAGAGGGACTAGCAGGGGCAGATACGCAGTATTTT.

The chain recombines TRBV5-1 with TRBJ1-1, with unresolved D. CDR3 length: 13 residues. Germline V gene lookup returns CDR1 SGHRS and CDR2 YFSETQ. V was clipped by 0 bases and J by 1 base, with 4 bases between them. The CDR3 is CASSLDSNTEAFF. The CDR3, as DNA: TGCGCCAGCAGCTTGGACTCGAACACTGAAGCTTTCTTT.

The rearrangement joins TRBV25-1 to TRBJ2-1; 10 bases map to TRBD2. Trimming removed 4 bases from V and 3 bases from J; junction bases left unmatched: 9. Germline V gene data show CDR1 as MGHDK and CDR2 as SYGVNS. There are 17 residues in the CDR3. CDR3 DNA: TGTGCCAGCAGTGGCCCGAGCGGGAGGGACTTCTACAATGAGCAGTTCTTC. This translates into CASSGPSGRDFYNEQFF.

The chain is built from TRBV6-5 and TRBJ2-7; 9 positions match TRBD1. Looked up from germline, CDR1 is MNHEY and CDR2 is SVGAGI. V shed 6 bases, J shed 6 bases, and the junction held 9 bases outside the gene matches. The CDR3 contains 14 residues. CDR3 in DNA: TGTGCCAGCAGAGGGGGGACAGGGTACGTCGAGCAGTACTTC. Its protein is CASRGGTGYVEQYF.

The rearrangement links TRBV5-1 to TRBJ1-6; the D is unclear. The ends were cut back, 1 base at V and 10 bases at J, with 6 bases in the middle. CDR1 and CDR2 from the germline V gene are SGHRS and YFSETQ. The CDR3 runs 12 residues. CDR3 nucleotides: TGCGCCAGCAGCTTGCGGTTGTCACCCCTCCACTTT. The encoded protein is CASSLRLSPLHF.

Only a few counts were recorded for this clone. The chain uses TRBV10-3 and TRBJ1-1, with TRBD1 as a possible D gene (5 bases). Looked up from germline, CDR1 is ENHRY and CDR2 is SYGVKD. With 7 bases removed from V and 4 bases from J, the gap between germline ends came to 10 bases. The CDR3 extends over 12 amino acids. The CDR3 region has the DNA TGTGCCATCACGGCTGGGGGCACTGAAGCTTTCTTT. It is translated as CAITAGGTEAFF.

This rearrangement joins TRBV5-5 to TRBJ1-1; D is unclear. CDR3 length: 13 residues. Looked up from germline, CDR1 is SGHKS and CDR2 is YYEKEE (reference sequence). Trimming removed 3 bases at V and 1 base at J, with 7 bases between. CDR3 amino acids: CASSYDPNTEAFF. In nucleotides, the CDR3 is TGTGCCAGCAGCTACGACCCGAACACTGAAGCTTTCTTT.

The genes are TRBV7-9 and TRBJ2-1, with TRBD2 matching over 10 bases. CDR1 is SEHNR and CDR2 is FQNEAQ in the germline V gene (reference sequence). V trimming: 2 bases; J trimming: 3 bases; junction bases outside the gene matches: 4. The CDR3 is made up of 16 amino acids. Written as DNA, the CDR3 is TGTGCCAGCAGCTTATCTAGCGGGAGAATCTACAATGAGCAGTTCTTC. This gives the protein CASSLSSGRIYNEQFF.

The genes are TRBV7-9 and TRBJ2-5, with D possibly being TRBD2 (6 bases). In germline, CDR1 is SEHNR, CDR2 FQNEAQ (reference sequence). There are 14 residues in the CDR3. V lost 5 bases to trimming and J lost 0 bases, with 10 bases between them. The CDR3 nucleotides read TGTGCCAGCAGCAATCCGGGGGACCAAGAGACCCAGTACTTC. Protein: CASSNPGDQETQYF.

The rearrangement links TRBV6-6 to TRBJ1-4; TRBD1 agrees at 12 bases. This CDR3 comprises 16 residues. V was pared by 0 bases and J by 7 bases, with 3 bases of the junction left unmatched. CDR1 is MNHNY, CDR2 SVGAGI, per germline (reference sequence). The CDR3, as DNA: TGTGCCAGCAGTTACTCGGGGACAGGGGGCGGTGAAAAACTGTTTTTT. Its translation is CASSYSGTGGGEKLFF.

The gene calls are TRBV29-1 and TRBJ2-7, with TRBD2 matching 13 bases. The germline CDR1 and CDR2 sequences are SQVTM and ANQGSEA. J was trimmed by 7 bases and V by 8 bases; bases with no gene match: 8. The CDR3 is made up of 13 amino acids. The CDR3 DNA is TGCAGCATAAGGACTAGCGGGAGTAAAGAGCAGTACTTC. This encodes CSIRTSGSKEQYF.

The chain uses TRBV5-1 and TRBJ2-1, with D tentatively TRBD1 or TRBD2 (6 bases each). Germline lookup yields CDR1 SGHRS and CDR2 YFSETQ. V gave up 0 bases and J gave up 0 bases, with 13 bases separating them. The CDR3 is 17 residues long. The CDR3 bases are TGCGCCAGCAGCTTGGAGGGGGGTCTATACTCCTACAATGAGCAGTTCTTC. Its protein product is CASSLEGGLYSYNEQFF.

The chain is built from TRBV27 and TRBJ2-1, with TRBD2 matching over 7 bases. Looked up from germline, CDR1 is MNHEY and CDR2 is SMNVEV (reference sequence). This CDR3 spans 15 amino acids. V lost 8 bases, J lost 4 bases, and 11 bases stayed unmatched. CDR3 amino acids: CASGKAGIAYNEQFF. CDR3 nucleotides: TGTGCCAGCGGGAAAGCGGGGATAGCTTACAATGAGCAGTTCTTC.

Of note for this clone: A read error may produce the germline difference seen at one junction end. As DNA, the CDR3 is TGCGCCAGCAGCTTGGGGGTACCGGGACAACGGAACGCCGGGGAGCTGTTTTTT. Translated: CASSLGVPGQRNAGELFF. V is TRBV5-1 and J is TRBJ2-2, with D possibly TRBD1 on 6 matching bases. CDR1 and CDR2 from the germline V gene are SGHRS and YFSETQ. CDR3 size: 18 residues.